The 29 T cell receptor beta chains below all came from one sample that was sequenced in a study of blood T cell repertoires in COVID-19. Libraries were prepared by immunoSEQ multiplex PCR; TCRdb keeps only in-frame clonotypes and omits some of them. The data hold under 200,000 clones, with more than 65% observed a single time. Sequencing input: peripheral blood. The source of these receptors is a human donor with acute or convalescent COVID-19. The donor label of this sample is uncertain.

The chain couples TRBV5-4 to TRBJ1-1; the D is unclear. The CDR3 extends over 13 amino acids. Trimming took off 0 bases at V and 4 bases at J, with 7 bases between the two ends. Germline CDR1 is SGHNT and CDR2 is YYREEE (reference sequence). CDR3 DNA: TGTGCCAGCAGCTTGGAGCCGGGCACTGAAGCTTTCTTT. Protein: CASSLEPGTEAFF. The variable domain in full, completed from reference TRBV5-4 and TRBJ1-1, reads ETGVTQSPTHLIKTRGQQVTLRCSSQSGHNTVSWYQQALGQGPQFIFQYYREEENGRGNFPPRFSGLQFPNYSSELNVNALELDDSALYLCASSLEPGTEAFFGQGTRLTVV.

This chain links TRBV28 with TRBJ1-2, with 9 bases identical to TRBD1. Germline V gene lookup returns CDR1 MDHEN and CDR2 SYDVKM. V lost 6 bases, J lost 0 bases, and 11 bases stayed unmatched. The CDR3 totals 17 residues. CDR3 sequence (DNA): TGTGCCAGCAGCACGCCGGGACAGGGCCTTACTAACTATGGCTACACCTTC. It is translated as CASSTPGQGLTNYGYTF.

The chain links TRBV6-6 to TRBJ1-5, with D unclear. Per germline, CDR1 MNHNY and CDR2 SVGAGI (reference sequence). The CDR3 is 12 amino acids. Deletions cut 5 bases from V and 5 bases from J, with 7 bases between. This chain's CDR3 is CASSRGDQPQHF. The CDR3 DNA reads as TGTGCCAGCAGTCGCGGGGATCAGCCCCAGCATTTT.

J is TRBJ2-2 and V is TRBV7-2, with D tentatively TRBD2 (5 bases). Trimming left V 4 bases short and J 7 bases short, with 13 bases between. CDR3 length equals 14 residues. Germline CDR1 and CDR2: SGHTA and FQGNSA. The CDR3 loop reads CASSSRGPGGELFF. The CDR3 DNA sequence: TGTGCCAGCAGCTCGCGAGGGCCAGGCGGGGAGCTGTTTTTT.

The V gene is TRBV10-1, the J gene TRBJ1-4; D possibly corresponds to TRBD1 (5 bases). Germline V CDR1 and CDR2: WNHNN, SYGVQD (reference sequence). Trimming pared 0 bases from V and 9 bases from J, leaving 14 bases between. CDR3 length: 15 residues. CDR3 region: CASSESGGGPKKLFF. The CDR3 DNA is TGCGCCAGCAGTGAGTCGGGGGGGGGACCGAAAAAACTGTTTTTT.

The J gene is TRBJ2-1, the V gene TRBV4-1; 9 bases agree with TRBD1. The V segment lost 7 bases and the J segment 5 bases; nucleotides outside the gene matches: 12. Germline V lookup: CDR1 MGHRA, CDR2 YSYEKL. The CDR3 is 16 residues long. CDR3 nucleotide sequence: TGCGCCAGCACAAGACTACATAGGACAGGGGACAATGAGCAGTTCTTC. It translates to CASTRLHRTGDNEQFF.

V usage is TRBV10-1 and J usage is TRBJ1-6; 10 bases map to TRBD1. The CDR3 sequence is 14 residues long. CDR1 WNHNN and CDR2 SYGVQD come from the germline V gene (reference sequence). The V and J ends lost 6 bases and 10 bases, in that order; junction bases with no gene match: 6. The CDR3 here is CASSPGQGRSPLHF. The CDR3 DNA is TGCGCCAGCAGCCCGGGACAGGGGCGGTCACCCCTCCACTTT.

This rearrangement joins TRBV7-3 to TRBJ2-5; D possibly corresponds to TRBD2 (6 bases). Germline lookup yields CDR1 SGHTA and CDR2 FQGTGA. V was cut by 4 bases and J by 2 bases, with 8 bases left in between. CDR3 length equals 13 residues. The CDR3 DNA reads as TGTGCCAGCAGCTCCCTAGCGCAAGAGACCCAGTACTTC. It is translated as CASSSLAQETQYF.

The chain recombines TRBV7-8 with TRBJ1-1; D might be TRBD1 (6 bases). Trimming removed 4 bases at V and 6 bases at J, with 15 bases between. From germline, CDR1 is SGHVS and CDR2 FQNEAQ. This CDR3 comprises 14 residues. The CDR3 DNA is TGTGCCAGCAGCTCGCCAATAGGGGGACCTGAAGCTTTCTTT. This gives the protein CASSSPIGGPEAFF.

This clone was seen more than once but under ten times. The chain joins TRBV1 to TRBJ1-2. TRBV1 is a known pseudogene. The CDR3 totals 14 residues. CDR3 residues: CTSSHRAGGNGYTF. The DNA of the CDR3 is TGCACCAGCAGCCACCGCGCGGGGGGGAATGGCTACACCTTC.

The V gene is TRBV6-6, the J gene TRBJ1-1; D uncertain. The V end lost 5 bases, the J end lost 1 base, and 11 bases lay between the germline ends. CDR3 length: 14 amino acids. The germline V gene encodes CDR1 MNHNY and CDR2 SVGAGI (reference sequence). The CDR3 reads CASSEGGRNTEAFF. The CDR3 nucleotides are TGTGCCAGCAGTGAGGGAGGTCGGAACACTGAAGCTTTCTTT.

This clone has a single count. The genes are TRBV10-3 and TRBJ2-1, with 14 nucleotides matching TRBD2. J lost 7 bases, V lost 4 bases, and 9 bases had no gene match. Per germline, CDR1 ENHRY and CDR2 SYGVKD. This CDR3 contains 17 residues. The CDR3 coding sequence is TGTGCCATCAGTGGTAGACTAGCGGGAGGGGGAAGGAATGAGCAGTTCTTC. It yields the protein CAISGRLAGGGRNEQFF.

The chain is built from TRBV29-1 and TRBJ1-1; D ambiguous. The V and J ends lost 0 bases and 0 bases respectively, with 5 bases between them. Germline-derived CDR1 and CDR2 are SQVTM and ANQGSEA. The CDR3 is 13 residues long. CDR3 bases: TGCAGCGTTGAAGAACAGATGAACACTGAAGCTTTCTTT. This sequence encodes CSVEEQMNTEAFF. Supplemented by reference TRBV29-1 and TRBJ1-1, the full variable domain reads SAVISQKPSRDICQRGTSLTIQCQVDSQVTMMFWYRQQPGQSLTLIATANQGSEATYESGFVIDKFPISRPNLTFSTLTVSNMSPEDSSIYLCSVEEQMNTEAFFGQGTRLTVV.

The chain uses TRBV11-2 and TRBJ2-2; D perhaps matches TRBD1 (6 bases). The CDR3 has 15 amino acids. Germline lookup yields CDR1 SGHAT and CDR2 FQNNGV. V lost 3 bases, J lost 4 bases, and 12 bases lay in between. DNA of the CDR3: TGTGCCAGCAGCTTGATACAGGGTCCCACCGGGGAGCTGTTTTTT. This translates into CASSLIQGPTGELFF.

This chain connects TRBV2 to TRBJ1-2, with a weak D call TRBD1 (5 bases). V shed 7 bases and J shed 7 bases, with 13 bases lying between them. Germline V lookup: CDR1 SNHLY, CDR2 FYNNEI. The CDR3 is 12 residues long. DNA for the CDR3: TGTGCCAGCACCCTCTCGGGGGGTGGCTACACCTTC. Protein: CASTLSGGGYTF.

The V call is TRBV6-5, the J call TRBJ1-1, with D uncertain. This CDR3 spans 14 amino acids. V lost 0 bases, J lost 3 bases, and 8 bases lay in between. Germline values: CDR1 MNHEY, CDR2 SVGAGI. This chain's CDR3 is CASSYSWPYTEAFF. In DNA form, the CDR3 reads TGTGCCAGCAGTTACTCGTGGCCCTACACTGAAGCTTTCTTT.

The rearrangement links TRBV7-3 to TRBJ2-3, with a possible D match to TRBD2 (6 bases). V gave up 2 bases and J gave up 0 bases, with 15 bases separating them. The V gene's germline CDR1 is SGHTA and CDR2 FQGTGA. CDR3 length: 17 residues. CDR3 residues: CASSLFGGPTSTDTQYF. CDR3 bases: TGTGCCAGCAGCTTATTCGGGGGACCTACTAGCACAGATACGCAGTATTTT.

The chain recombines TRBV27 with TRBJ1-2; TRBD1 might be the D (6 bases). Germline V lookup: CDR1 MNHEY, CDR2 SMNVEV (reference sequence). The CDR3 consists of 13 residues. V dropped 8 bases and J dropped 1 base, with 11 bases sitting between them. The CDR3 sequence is CASHPGHNYGYTF. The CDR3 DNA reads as TGTGCCAGCCACCCGGGACATAACTATGGCTACACCTTC.

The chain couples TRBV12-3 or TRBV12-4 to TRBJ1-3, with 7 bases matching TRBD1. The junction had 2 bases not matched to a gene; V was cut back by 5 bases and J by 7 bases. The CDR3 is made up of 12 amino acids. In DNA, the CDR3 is TGTGCCAGCAGTGGCAGGGGGAACACCATATATTTT. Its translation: CASSGRGNTIYF.

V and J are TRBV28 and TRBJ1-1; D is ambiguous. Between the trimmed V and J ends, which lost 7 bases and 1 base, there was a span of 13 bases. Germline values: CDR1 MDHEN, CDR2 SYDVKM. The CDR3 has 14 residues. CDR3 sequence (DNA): TGTGCCAGCATGTTCGATCCGGGGAACACTGAAGCTTTCTTT. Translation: CASMFDPGNTEAFF.

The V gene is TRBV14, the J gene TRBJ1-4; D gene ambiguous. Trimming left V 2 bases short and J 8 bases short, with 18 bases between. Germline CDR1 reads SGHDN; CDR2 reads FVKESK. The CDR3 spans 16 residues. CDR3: CASSQPSPGMKEKLFF. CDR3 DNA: TGTGCCAGCAGCCAACCCAGTCCGGGAATGAAAGAAAAACTGTTTTTT.

The CDR3 DNA sequence: TGCGCCAGCAGCCCTCCCTCCCGGGACACTGAAGCTTTCTTT. Encoded protein: CASSPPSRDTEAFF. This chain uses TRBV5-1 with TRBJ1-1; D gene ambiguous. Per the germline V gene, CDR1 is SGHRS and CDR2 is YFSETQ. The CDR3 is made up of 14 amino acids. The V end lost 4 bases, the J end lost 3 bases, and 13 bases lay between the germline ends.

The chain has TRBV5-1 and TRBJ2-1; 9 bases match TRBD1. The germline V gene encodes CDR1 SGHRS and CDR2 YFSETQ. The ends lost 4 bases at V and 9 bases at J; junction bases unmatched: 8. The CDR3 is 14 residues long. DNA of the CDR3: TGCGCCAGCAGCCTCGGACAGGGGTCGACTGAGCAGTTCTTC. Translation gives CASSLGQGSTEQFF.

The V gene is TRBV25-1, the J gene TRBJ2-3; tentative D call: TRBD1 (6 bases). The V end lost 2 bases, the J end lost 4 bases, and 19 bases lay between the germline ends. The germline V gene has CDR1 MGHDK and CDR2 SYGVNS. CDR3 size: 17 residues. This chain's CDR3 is CASSEGWWGRLPDTQYF. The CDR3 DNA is TGTGCCAGCAGTGAAGGCTGGTGGGGGCGATTGCCAGATACGCAGTATTTT.

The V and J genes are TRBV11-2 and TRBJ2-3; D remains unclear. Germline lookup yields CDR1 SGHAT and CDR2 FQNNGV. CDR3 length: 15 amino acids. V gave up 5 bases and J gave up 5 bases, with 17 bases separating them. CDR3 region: CASSPRFFVGDTQYF. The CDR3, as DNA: TGTGCCAGCAGCCCCCGGTTCTTTGTTGGAGATACGCAGTATTTT.

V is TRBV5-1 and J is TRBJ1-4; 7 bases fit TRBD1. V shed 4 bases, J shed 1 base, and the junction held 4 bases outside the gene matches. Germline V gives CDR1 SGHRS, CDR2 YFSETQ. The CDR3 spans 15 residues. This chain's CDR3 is CASSPRTGTNEKLFF. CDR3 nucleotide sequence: TGCGCCAGCAGCCCCCGGACAGGAACTAATGAAAAACTGTTTTTT.

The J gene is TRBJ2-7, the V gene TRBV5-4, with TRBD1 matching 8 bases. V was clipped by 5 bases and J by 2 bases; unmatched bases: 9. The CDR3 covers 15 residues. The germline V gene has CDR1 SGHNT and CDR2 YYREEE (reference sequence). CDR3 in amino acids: CASRPDRGSTYEQYF. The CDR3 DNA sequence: TGTGCCAGCAGGCCCGACAGGGGCTCGACCTACGAGCAGTACTTC.

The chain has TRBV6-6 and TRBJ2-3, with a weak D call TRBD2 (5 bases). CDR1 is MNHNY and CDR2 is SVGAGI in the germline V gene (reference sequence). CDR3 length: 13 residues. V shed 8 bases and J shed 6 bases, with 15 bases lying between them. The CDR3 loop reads CASVRAGEDTQYF. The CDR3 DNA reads TGTGCCAGCGTACGGGCCGGGGAGGATACGCAGTATTTT.

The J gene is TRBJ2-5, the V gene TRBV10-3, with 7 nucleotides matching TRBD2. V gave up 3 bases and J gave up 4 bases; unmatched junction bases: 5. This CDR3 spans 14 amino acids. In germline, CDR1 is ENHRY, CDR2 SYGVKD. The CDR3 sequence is CAISDNLAGETQYF. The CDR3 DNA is TGTGCCATCAGTGACAACTTAGCGGGAGAGACCCAGTACTTC.